This TCR beta chain emerged from a study of T cell clonotyping in hematopoietic cell transplantation. The overall study: Recipients' pretransplant samples followed cytoreduction.

Study-level findings and limits: After transplant, recipient diversity fell while pathologically expanded clonotypes grew through day 180. Higher Inverse Simpson Index values in graft donor and pretransplant recipient predicted broader posttransplant TCR diversity.

Germline CDR1 is GTSNPN and CDR2 is SVGIG (reference sequence). The CDR3 runs 15 residues. The germline V and J ends were trimmed by 0 bases and 4 bases, with 13 bases remaining between them. The count of this clone is one. The target antigen is unknown. Stated time point: recipient sample about 28 days before transplant, after cytoreduction. The data were produced by immunoSEQ multiplex PCR, yet TCRdb's version contains in-frame clones alone and is incomplete. The sample lists roughly 20,000 clones, 75% to 90% occurring once. The receptor was derived from a man younger than 35 with biphenotypic leukemia. Some clones in this sample may be carry-over from other donors' samples. The sample was peripheral blood mononuclear cells, taken before stem cell transplant. This sequence joins TRBV30 and TRBJ1-5; D might be TRBD1 (6 bases). Here the CDR3 DNA reads TGTGCCTGGAGTGTAGGAAGGCAGGGGAATCAGCCCCAGCATTTT. Its translation: CAWSVGRQGNQPQHF.